This TCR beta chain stems from a study of OX40 agonist ivuxolimab in advanced cancers. Study-wide points: Circulating CD4+ and CD8+ T cells showed clonal expansion by week 6 at 0.1 to 3.0 mg/kg. Specificity for antigen went undetermined in the expanded peripheral T cells. Part of the nonresponder group also had normalized T-cell clonal expansion that was low.

On this clone: Its specificity is not known.

At cycle 4 day 1, cycle 7 day 1, and baseline, blood was sampled. Measured with immunoSEQ multiplex PCR; TCRdb has only the in-frame clones, and not every one. The data show under 95,000 clones, roughly 88% seen once. Looked up from germline, CDR1 is MRHNA and CDR2 is SNTAGT. This CDR3 comprises 17 residues. V was clipped by 4 bases and J by 3 bases; unmatched bases: 14. The V call is TRBV6-4, the J call TRBJ2-5, with 7 bases aligning to TRBD1. The clonotype originates from an adult with an advanced solid tumor such as melanoma, head and neck, liver or kidney cancer. The material was CD4+ or CD8+ T cells sorted from blood, obtained in a trial of the OX40 agonist ivuxolimab. This chain's CDR3 is CASSVEMKGTVEETQYF. CDR3 nucleotides: TGTGCCAGCAGTGTAGAGATGAAGGGGACAGTCGAAGAGACCCAGTACTTC.